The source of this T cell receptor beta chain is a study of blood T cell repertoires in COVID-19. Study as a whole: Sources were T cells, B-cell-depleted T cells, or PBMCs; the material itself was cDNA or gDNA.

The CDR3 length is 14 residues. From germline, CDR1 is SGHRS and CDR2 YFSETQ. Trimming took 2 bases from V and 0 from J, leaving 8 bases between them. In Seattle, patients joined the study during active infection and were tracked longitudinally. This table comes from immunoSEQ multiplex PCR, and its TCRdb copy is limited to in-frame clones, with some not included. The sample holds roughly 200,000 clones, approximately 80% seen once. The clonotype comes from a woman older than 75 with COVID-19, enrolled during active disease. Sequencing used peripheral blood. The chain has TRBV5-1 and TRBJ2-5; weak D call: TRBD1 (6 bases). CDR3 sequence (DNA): TGCGCCAGCAGCTTTAGACAGGACCAAGAGACCCAGTACTTC. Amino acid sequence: CASSFRQDQETQYF.